One and the same sample provided the 26 T cell receptor beta chains below, sequenced in a study of CD8+ T cells in alopecia areata (dated by TCRdb to 2016 to 2019). The receptor library was made with the immunoSEQ multiplex PCR assay. RNA was extracted from all samples and reverse transcribed into cDNA, which served as template for TCR sequencing. TCRdb provides this immuneACCESS table in a form limited to in-frame rearrangements. Some clones are lacking; in checked studies, under half of them reflect an unresolved V gene, and why the rest are absent is not known. The sample includes 150,000 to 200,000 clones, with 59% observed a single time. Jointly, the top ten make up roughly 15% of the sample. The time point label, read with the paper, signifies: baseline before oral tofacitinib. The material was CD4+ T cells sorted from blood, obtained at week 0. The receptor set was obtained from a human donor with alopecia areata.

Here the CDR3 reads CASSYVGDGYTF. CDR3 DNA: TGTGCCAGCAGTTACGTCGGGGATGGCTACACCTTC. This rearrangement joins TRBV6-6 to TRBJ1-2; unclear D gene. CDR1 and CDR2 (germline): MNHNY, SVGAGI (reference sequence). V was shortened by 2 bases and J by 6 bases, with 7 bases between the two germline ends. There are 12 residues in the CDR3.

A few counts support this clone. CDR3 nucleotides: TGTGCCAGCAGCTTAGTCCAGGGGGCCCGCGAGCAGTACTTC. Protein: CASSLVQGAREQYF. The V gene is TRBV7-8, the J gene TRBJ2-7; 8 bases fit TRBD1. The V and J ends lost 1 base and 6 bases, in that order; junction bases with no gene match: 5. This CDR3 is built from 14 residues. Per the germline V gene, CDR1 is SGHVS and CDR2 is FQNEAQ.

This clone turned up a few times. The chain employs TRBV14 and TRBJ1-2, with 8 bases aligning to TRBD1. This CDR3 spans 15 amino acids. CDR1 and CDR2 from the germline V gene are SGHDN and FVKESK. Trimming cost V 2 bases and J 5 bases; bases outside gene matches: 7. CDR3 loop: CASSQRLGQVYGYTF. The DNA of the CDR3 is TGTGCCAGCAGCCAAAGGCTGGGACAGGTTTATGGCTACACCTTC.

This clone has a handful of counts. The rearrangement links TRBV29-1 to TRBJ1-2, with D unresolved. The V gene lost 5 bases and the J gene lost 4 bases, with 14 bases spanning the gap. CDR1 is SQVTM, CDR2 ANQGSEA, per germline. This CDR3 has 13 residues. CDR3 DNA: TGCAGCGTTTCCAGCCGGGAAGTCTATGGCTACACCTTC. Protein product: CSVSSREVYGYTF.

This clone was seen only a few times. The V and J genes are TRBV6-1 and TRBJ2-2; no clear D gene. In germline, CDR1 is MNHNS, CDR2 SASEGT. This CDR3 region has 14 residues. V shed 6 bases and J shed 0 bases, with 8 bases lying between them. For the CDR3, the DNA is TGTGCCAGCAGGGCACCTCCGAACACCGGGGAGCTGTTTTTT. Translated, it gives CASRAPPNTGELFF.

The chain has TRBV6-1 and TRBJ2-7, with TRBD2 as a possible D gene (6 bases). CDR1 and CDR2 (germline): MNHNS, SASEGT. The CDR3 covers 14 residues. The V and J ends lost 3 bases and 2 bases respectively, with 11 bases between them. CDR3 bases: TGTGCCAGCAGTGAGGGAGGCCAGGCCTACGAGCAGTACTTC. Its protein product is CASSEGGQAYEQYF.

The V gene is TRBV4-1, the J gene TRBJ2-5; D might be TRBD1 (5 bases). The DNA end is more similar to TRBJ2-7, so the J call may be wrong. The CDR3 runs 16 residues. Germline V lookup: CDR1 MGHRA, CDR2 YSYEKL. This chain's CDR3 is CASSQGVARASYEQYF. DNA for the CDR3: TGCGCCAGCAGCCAAGGTGTGGCCAGGGCCTCCTACGAGCAGTACTTC.

V gene TRBV6-6 combines with J gene TRBJ2-7; 7 positions agree with TRBD1. J gave up 2 bases and V 4 bases, and 2 bases lay outside the gene matches. Germline loops: CDR1 MNHNY, CDR2 SVGAGI (reference sequence). This CDR3 region has 13 residues. CDR3 nucleotides: TGTGCCAGCAGTTCGGGACAGACCTACGAGCAGTACTTC. Translated, it gives CASSSGQTYEQYF.

This chain joins TRBV11-1 and TRBJ2-5; D unclear. The CDR3 is made up of 12 amino acids. Looked up from germline, CDR1 is SGHAT and CDR2 is FQDESV (reference sequence). V lost 5 bases to trimming and J lost 5 bases, with 9 bases between them. CDR3 residues: CASSGDWETQYF. CDR3 DNA sequence: TGTGCCAGCAGCGGTGACTGGGAGACCCAGTACTTC.

This clone was seen a few times. The chain recombines TRBV23-1 with TRBJ1-6, with D possibly TRBD1 on 5 matching bases. TRBV23-1 is filed as an ORF, its function uncertain. This CDR3 is built from 12 residues. The germline V and J ends were trimmed by 0 bases and 12 bases, with 6 bases remaining between them. CDR3 protein: CASSQSGGPLHF. CDR3 in DNA: TGCGCCAGCAGTCAATCGGGGGGACCCCTCCACTTT.

This clone occurred a few times. The chain combines TRBV30 with TRBJ2-7; D not certain. V gave up 3 bases and J gave up 3 bases, with 12 bases separating them. Germline V gene sequence: CDR1 GTSNPN, CDR2 SVGIG (reference sequence). CDR3 length: 13 residues. The CDR3 here is CAWRGPPHYEQYF. The CDR3 bases are TGTGCCTGGAGAGGGCCACCGCACTACGAGCAGTACTTC. Full variable domain (missing parts from reference TRBV30 and TRBJ2-7): SQTIHQWPATLVQPVGSPLSLECTVEGTSNPNLYWYRQAAGRGLQLLFYSVGIGQISSEVPQNLSASRPQDRQFILSSKKLLLSDSGFYLCAWRGPPHYEQYFGPGTRLTVT.

In DNA form, the CDR3 reads TGTGCCAGTGGCAGGGGACAGGGAAGGTACGAGCAGTACTTC. Translated: CASGRGQGRYEQYF. The rearrangement links TRBV2 to TRBJ2-7; 9 bases are shared with TRBD1. The V gene's germline CDR1 is SNHLY and CDR2 FYNNEI. The CDR3 covers 14 residues. V was clipped by 9 bases and J by 4 bases; unmatched bases: 10.

This clone appeared a single time. The genes are TRBV28 and TRBJ2-7; no definite D call. CDR3 length: 12 amino acids. The ends were cut back, 3 bases at V and 4 bases at J, with 7 bases in the middle. Germline lookup yields CDR1 MDHEN and CDR2 SYDVKM. This CDR3 reads CASSFRIYEQYF. DNA of the CDR3: TGTGCCAGCAGTTTTCGTATATACGAGCAGTACTTC. Full variable domain (rest looked up from reference TRBV28 and TRBJ2-7): DVKVTQSSRYLVKRTGEKVFLECVQDMDHENMFWYRQDPGLGLRLIYFSYDVKMKEKGDIPEGYSVSREKKERFSLILESASTNQTSMYLCASSFRIYEQYFGPGTRLTVT.

The gene calls are TRBV10-3 and TRBJ2-3, with 11 bases fitting TRBD1. V dropped 6 bases and J dropped 4; count of bases not matched to a gene: 6. This CDR3 has 15 residues. Per the germline V gene, CDR1 is ENHRY and CDR2 is SYGVKD. The CDR3 DNA sequence: TGTGCCATCAGGAGGACAGGGGGCGCCGCAGATACGCAGTATTTT. Translated: CAIRRTGGAADTQYF.

The V gene is TRBV30, the J gene TRBJ1-6; D gene uncertain. The V and J ends lost 8 bases and 4 bases respectively, with 15 bases between them. The CDR3 is made up of 14 amino acids. Germline values: CDR1 GTSNPN, CDR2 SVGIG (reference sequence). CDR3 residues: CALLGNVYNSPLHF. CDR3 in DNA: TGTGCCCTCTTGGGAAACGTGTATAATTCACCCCTCCACTTT.

This clone was found a few times. This sequence joins TRBV21-1 and TRBJ1-2. TRBV21-1 is a pseudogene. The CDR3 runs 16 residues. The CDR3 DNA reads TGTGCCAGCAGCCTAGAGGGGAAGGTTTGGGCCTATGGCTACACCTTC. It specifies CASSLEGKVWAYGYTF.

The rearrangement uses TRBV6-6 and TRBJ1-6; D unclear. Trimming took off 6 bases at V and 4 bases at J, with 13 bases between the two ends. The germline CDR1 and CDR2 sequences are MNHNY and SVGAGI (reference sequence). The CDR3 has 15 amino acids. CDR3 residues: CASSPQDGYNSPLHF. For the CDR3, the DNA is TGTGCCAGCAGCCCTCAGGACGGTTATAATTCACCCCTCCACTTT.

This clone was recorded a few times. V is TRBV29-1 and J is TRBJ2-7, with TRBD2 identical over 8 bases. J was trimmed by 4 bases and V by 5 bases; bases with no gene match: 1. Germline CDR1 SQVTM, CDR2 ANQGSEA. The CDR3 has 11 residues. CDR3 residues: CSVKRGYEQYF. The CDR3 nucleotides read TGCAGCGTTAAGCGGGGGTACGAGCAGTACTTC.

The chain links TRBV29-1 to TRBJ2-7, with D unclear. Trimming took 1 base from V and 3 from J, leaving 7 bases between them. CDR1 SQVTM and CDR2 ANQGSEA come from the germline V gene. The CDR3 totals 12 residues. CDR3 region: CSVEVVDYEQYF. CDR3 bases: TGCAGCGTTGAAGTCGTCGACTACGAGCAGTACTTC.

This clone showed up just a few times. The chain employs TRBV5-6 and TRBJ1-6; D gene ambiguous. The V end lost 2 bases, the J end lost 5 bases, and 8 bases lay between the germline ends. CDR3 length equals 14 residues. CDR1 is SGHDT and CDR2 is YYEEEE in the germline V gene. The CDR3 here is CASSFQRDNSPLHF. CDR3 DNA: TGTGCCAGCAGCTTTCAAAGAGATAATTCACCCCTCCACTTT.

This clone was counted between two and nine times. The chain joins TRBV29-1 to TRBJ1-1; D is uncertain. Germline CDR1 SQVTM, CDR2 ANQGSEA. This CDR3 has 15 residues. V dropped 4 bases and J dropped 0 bases, with 15 bases sitting between them. CDR3 in amino acids: CSVAKGNTMNTEAFF. As DNA, the CDR3 is TGCAGCGTTGCGAAAGGGAACACCATGAACACTGAAGCTTTCTTT.

There are a few counts of this clone. V is TRBV30 and J is TRBJ1-2; TRBD1 is a possible D gene (5 bases). V shed 2 bases and J shed 8 bases, with 12 bases lying between them. The CDR3 contains 12 residues. Germline V gene lookup returns CDR1 GTSNPN and CDR2 SVGIG (reference sequence). CDR3: CAWSIRQSGYTF. CDR3 coding DNA: TGTGCCTGGAGTATAAGACAGAGCGGCTACACCTTC.

This clone was picked up a small number of times. The chain carries TRBV7-2 and TRBJ1-2; 9 bases agree with TRBD1. Germline values: CDR1 SGHTA, CDR2 FQGNSA. The length of the CDR3 is 14 residues. J lost 8 bases, V lost 1 base, and 5 bases had no gene match. CDR3 coding DNA: TGTGCCAGCAGCTTAGACGGACAGGGGAGCGGCTACACCTTC. Its translation is CASSLDGQGSGYTF.

The chain recombines TRBV7-2 with TRBJ1-1; D is uncertain. The length of the CDR3 is 14 residues. Germline V gene lookup returns CDR1 SGHTA and CDR2 FQGNSA. Between the trimmed V and J ends, which lost 3 bases and 2 bases, there was a span of 10 bases. In nucleotides, the CDR3 is TGTGCCAGCAGCTTGTCTTGGGGAAACACTGAAGCTTTCTTT. This sequence encodes CASSLSWGNTEAFF. Full variable domain (rest looked up from reference TRBV7-2 and TRBJ1-1): GAGVSQSPSNKVTEKGKDVELRCDPISGHTALYWYRQSLGQGLEFLIYFQGNSAPDKSGLPSDRFSAERTGGSVSTLTIQRTQQEDSAVYLCASSLSWGNTEAFFGQGTRLTVV.

The sample holds a few counts of this clone. The gene calls are TRBV6-5 and TRBJ1-1, with D possibly matching TRBD1 (5 bases). In germline, CDR1 is MNHEY, CDR2 SVGAGI. The V end lost 6 bases, the J end lost 8 bases, and 19 bases lay between the germline ends. The CDR3 is made up of 14 amino acids. In DNA form, the CDR3 reads TGTGCCAGCAGGACTTACCCCGGGGCAGGCGAAGCTTTCTTT. It translates to CASRTYPGAGEAFF.

This clone turned up a few times. Other nucleotide sequences in the sample specify the same CDR3. CDR3 DNA: TGTGCCTGGAGCGGGAGCTCCTACAATGAGCAGTTCTTC. This gives the protein CAWSGSSYNEQFF. V gene TRBV30 combines with J gene TRBJ2-1; possible D gene TRBD2, 6 bases. This CDR3 is 13 amino acids long. Germline CDR1 GTSNPN, CDR2 SVGIG (reference sequence). Trimming left V 3 bases short and J 0 bases short, with 6 bases between.